The rows below give T cell receptor beta chains drawn from one sample of a study of T cell changes during pregnancy in multiple sclerosis. Sequenced by immunoSEQ multiplex PCR; TCRdb stores in-frame clones only, minus some. The sample shows about 120,000 clones, 85% to 95% of them seen only once. The specimen comprised peripheral blood, sampled before pregnancy. These receptor sequences come from a female donor with multiple sclerosis, enrolled in a pregnancy study. CDR3s include the opening cysteine and the closing phenylalanine or tryptophan. The D gene is left open where the match is weak. Size is omitted from some rows. Given values are once, few, many or a class for expanded clones.

CDR3	DNA	size	V	J	D	length
CASSNYYRGSNQPQHF	TGTGCCAGTAGTAACTATTACAGGGGTAGCAATCAGCCCCAGCATTTT	-	TRBV19	TRBJ1-5	TRBD1	16
CASRSTGEDEQYF	TGCGCCAGCAGGTCCACAGGGGAGGACGAGCAGTACTTC	-	TRBV10-2	TRBJ2-7	-	13
CAWSYRVPNQPQHF	TGTGCCTGGAGTTACCGGGTCCCAAATCAGCCCCAGCATTTT	-	TRBV30	TRBJ1-5	-	14
CSVVPSGVNTGELFF	TGCAGCGTTGTACCCTCAGGGGTAAACACCGGGGAGCTGTTTTTT	-	TRBV29-1	TRBJ2-2	-	15
CASSRPRTGRADTEAFF	TGTGCCAGCTCTCGACCGCGGACAGGACGGGCGGACACTGAAGCTTTCTTT	-	TRBV18	TRBJ1-1	TRBD1	17
CASSYSRVYNEQFF	TGTGCCAGCAGTTACTCCCGGGTCTACAATGAGCAGTTCTTC	-	TRBV6-5	TRBJ2-1	-	14
CASSLAYGRGNTIYF	TGTGCCAGCAGCTTAGCTTATGGGAGGGGAAACACCATATATTTT	-	TRBV7-6	TRBJ1-3	-	15
CASSPGTFGLTEAFF	TGTGCCAGCAGCCCAGGGACATTTGGGCTCACTGAAGCTTTCTTT	-	TRBV2	TRBJ1-1	-	15
CASSKNRGPYNEQFF	TGTGCCAGCAGCAAAAACAGGGGGCCCTACAATGAGCAGTTCTTC	-	TRBV21-1	TRBJ2-1	-	15
CASRGDTSGVDEQFF	TGCGCCAGCCGGGGAGATACTAGCGGGGTGGATGAGCAGTTCTTC	-	TRBV5-1	TRBJ2-1	TRBD2	15
CASSPGTGLSTEAFF	TGTGCCAGCTCACCCGGGACAGGGTTGAGCACTGAAGCTTTCTTT	-	TRBV18	TRBJ1-1	TRBD1	15
CASSPYQGLGNQPQHF	TGTGCCAGTAGTCCCTACCAGGGGTTAGGGAATCAGCCCCAGCATTTT	once	TRBV19	TRBJ1-5	-	16
CASSSTGGGTDTQYF	TGCGCCAGCAGCTCAACAGGGGGGGGCACAGATACGCAGTATTTT	-	TRBV5-1	TRBJ2-3	-	15
CASSEVRGLGNTIYF	TGTGCCAGCAGTGAAGTCAGGGGGTTAGGAAACACCATATATTTT	-	TRBV6-1	TRBJ1-3	TRBD1	15
CASSAAGILSNTEAFF	TGTGCCAGCAGTGCAGCAGGTATACTATCGAACACTGAAGCTTTCTTT	-	TRBV2	TRBJ1-1	-	16
CASTPRTGRAYEQYF	TGTGCCAGCACGCCGCGGACCGGGAGGGCCTACGAGCAGTACTTC	-	TRBV5-8	TRBJ2-7	TRBD2	15
CASSFTGIEGYTF	TGTGCCAGCAGCTTTACAGGGATCGAAGGCTACACCTTC	-	TRBV7-9	TRBJ1-2	-	13
CASSLEGQGGQFF	TGTGCCAGCAGCTTGGAAGGGCAGGGCGGGCAGTTCTTC	once	TRBV5-4	TRBJ2-1	-	13
CASGRGEQFF	TGTGCCAGCGGCCGAGGTGAGCAGTTCTTC	-	TRBV6-5	TRBJ2-1	-	10
CASSAIAGRNYEQFF	TGTGCCAGCAGTGCTATAGCGGGCAGAAACTATGAGCAGTTCTTC	few	TRBV6-1	TRBJ2-1	TRBD2	15
CASSRGQATYEQYF	TGTGCCAGCAGCAGAGGACAGGCCACCTACGAGCAGTACTTC	-	TRBV5-4	TRBJ2-7	TRBD1	14
CASSQSTDTQYF	TGTGCCAGCAGCCAGAGCACAGATACGCAGTATTTT	-	TRBV7-2	TRBJ2-3	-	12
CASSFGTNQETQYF	TGCGCCAGCAGCTTTGGGACAAACCAAGAGACCCAGTACTTC	-	TRBV5-1	TRBJ2-5	-	14
CAILRGNYGYTF	TGTGCCATCCTCCGGGGAAACTATGGCTACACCTTC	-	TRBV2	TRBJ1-2	-	12
CASSFPSGGYNEQFF	TGTGCCAGCAGCTTCCCTAGCGGGGGGTACAATGAGCAGTTCTTC	once	TRBV5-4	TRBJ2-1	TRBD2	15
CASSPLSSGEETQYF	TGTGCCAGCTCACCGCTATCTAGCGGGGAAGAGACCCAGTACTTC	-	TRBV18	TRBJ2-5	TRBD2	15
CASSSRVNTEAFF	TGTGCCAGCAGTTCTCGGGTGAACACTGAAGCTTTCTTT	-	TRBV6-1	TRBJ1-1	-	13
CASNGLAGGPSTDTQYF	TGCGCCAGCAACGGACTAGCGGGGGGCCCTAGCACAGATACGCAGTATTTT	once	TRBV5-1	TRBJ2-3	TRBD2	17
CASRDSGGARTGELFF	TGTGCCAGCAGAGATAGCGGGGGGGCCAGGACCGGGGAGCTGTTTTTT	-	TRBV6-6	TRBJ2-2	TRBD2	16
CASSKPWTGYTEAFF	TGTGCCAGCAGCAAGCCGTGGACAGGGTACACTGAAGCTTTCTTT	-	TRBV5-5	TRBJ1-1	TRBD1	15
CASSLGEAGFYWINEQYF	TGTGCCAGCAGCTTAGGAGAAGCGGGATTCTACTGGATCAACGAGCAGTACTTC	-	TRBV7-9	TRBJ2-7	TRBD2	18
CAISGGSGPNTGELFF	TGTGCCATCAGTGGAGGCAGCGGGCCGAACACCGGGGAGCTGTTTTTT	once	TRBV10-3	TRBJ2-2	-	16
CASSLDRVTDTQYF	TGTGCCAGCAGCTTGGACAGGGTCACAGATACGCAGTATTTT	-	TRBV11-1	TRBJ2-3	TRBD1	14
CASSPQRGAVSTEAFF	TGTGCCAGCAGCCCCCAGCGGGGGGCAGTGAGCACTGAAGCTTTCTTT	-	TRBV5-4	TRBJ1-1	-	16
CASSPPTPQEGGDGYTF	TGTGCCAGCTCACCACCTACCCCACAGGAGGGGGGGGACGGCTACACCTTC	-	TRBV18	TRBJ1-2	-	17
CASSEMWGHQGDTQYF	TGTGCCAGCAGTGAAATGTGGGGGCATCAGGGAGATACGCAGTATTTT	-	TRBV2	TRBJ2-3	-	16
CASSLPLADTQYF	TGTGCCAGCAGCCTCCCACTAGCAGATACGCAGTATTTT	once	TRBV5-4	TRBJ2-3	-	13
CASSETPLNEQYF	TGTGCCAGCAGCGAAACCCCCCTAAACGAGCAGTACTTC	-	TRBV9	TRBJ2-7	-	13
CASSFGTGEGSQPQHF	TGTGCCAGCAGCTTTGGGACAGGGGAAGGTAGTCAGCCCCAGCATTTT	-	TRBV5-6	TRBJ1-5	TRBD1	16
CASRKSGTGYLEQFF	TGTGCCAGCAGAAAAAGCGGGACAGGGTATTTGGAGCAGTTCTTC	-	TRBV6-6	TRBJ2-1	TRBD1	15
CAISERGTGGVTQYF	TGTGCCATCAGTGAGCGCGGGACAGGGGGTGTGACCCAGTACTTC	-	TRBV10-3	TRBJ2-5	TRBD1	15
CASSPLSGNTIYF	TGTGCCAGCAGTCCACTCTCTGGAAACACCATATATTTT	-	TRBV27	TRBJ1-3	-	13
CASSDRGNYGYTF	TGTGCCAGTAGCGACAGGGGGAACTATGGCTACACCTTC	-	TRBV19	TRBJ1-2	TRBD1	13
CASCRGLSSYEQYF	TGTGCCAGCTGTCGAGGGCTCAGCTCCTACGAGCAGTACTTC	-	TRBV6-5	TRBJ2-7	-	14
CASSQEREGIAFF	TGCGCCAGCAGCCAAGAAAGGGAGGGGATAGCTTTCTTT	few	TRBV4-1	TRBJ1-1	-	13
CAWATAGLTSGEAFF	TGTGCCTGGGCCACAGCGGGCCTAACCTCAGGTGAAGCTTTCTTT	-	TRBV30	TRBJ1-1	-	15
CASRSWGANYGYTF	TGTGCCAGCCGGTCCTGGGGGGCTAACTATGGCTACACCTTC	-	TRBV28	TRBJ1-2	-	14
CASSDSSGYEQYF	TGCGCCAGCAGTGACTCGAGCGGCTACGAGCAGTACTTC	few	TRBV10-1	TRBJ2-7	-	13